Below, one T cell receptor beta chain is given with its context. Its specificity is unknown. A junction end diverges from the germline sequence, so it may reflect a read error. The CDR3 totals 12 residues. From germline, CDR1 is LNHDA and CDR2 SQIVND (reference sequence). Profiled with immunoSEQ multiplex PCR; TCRdb holds only in-frame clones, not every one. Here the sample spans more than 12,000 clones, 89% being singletons. The data derive from a study of T cell repertoires and Cas9 in healthy adults. Across the whole study: SpCas9-reactive CD4 and CD8 T cells were characterized for potency, cytotoxicity and lineage. Study results and limitations: SpCas9-reactive effector T cells were reportedly restrained in vitro by SpCas9-reactive regulatory T cells.

The source material was Tregs (CD4+, CD25+, CD127-, CD137-, CD154-) from PBMCs; culture status not recorded. This clonotype originated in a human donor in good health. The chain joins TRBV19 to TRBJ2-3, with 9 bases fitting TRBD1. The DNA for the CDR3 is TGTGCCACCTCGGACAGGGGAGATGCGCAGTATTTT. It specifies CATSDRGDAQYF.